This T cell receptor beta chain was documented in a study of blood T cells in healthy people across ages. Combining a sample-barcoded 5' primer with a J-beta primer mix, a second PCR ran for roughly 7 to 12 cycles. Each cDNA molecule was tagged by a template-switch adaptor with 12 random nucleotides. TCRdb redid the calling of the 5' RACE reads with MiXCR, one entry per CDR3 protein. The sample consists of 1 million or so distinct CDR3 sequences, 25% of them appearing once. This clonotype was counted a few times. The CDR3 runs 14 residues. Germline CDR1 and CDR2: SGHRS and YFSETQ. V was pared by 4 bases and J by 3 bases, with 14 bases between. This sample also appeared in a second study, on T cells of mothers and their children.

This clonotype was obtained from a girl aged 2 to 10 in good health. Source material: blood. The chain is built from TRBV5-1 and TRBJ2-7; D is unresolved. The CDR3 protein is CASSPKGPDYEQYF. The CDR3 nucleotides read TGCGCCAGCAGCCCTAAAGGACCCGACTACGAGCAGTACTTC.